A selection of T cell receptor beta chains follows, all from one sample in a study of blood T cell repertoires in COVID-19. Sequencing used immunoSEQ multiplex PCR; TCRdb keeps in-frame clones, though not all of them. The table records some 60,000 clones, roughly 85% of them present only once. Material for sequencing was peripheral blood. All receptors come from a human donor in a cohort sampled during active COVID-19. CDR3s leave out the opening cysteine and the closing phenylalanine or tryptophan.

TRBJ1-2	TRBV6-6	ASSYRGQGLDGYT
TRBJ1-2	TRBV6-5	ASSYLRSQGGGYT
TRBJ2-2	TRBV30	AWNLAGLASTGELF
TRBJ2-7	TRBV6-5	ASSYSRWYEQY
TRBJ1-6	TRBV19	ASSIEGQMTPLH
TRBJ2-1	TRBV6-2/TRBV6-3	ASSYPVGGPTYNEQF
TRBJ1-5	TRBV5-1	ASSPGQPGQPQH
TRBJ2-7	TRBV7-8	ASSRMDTAYEQY
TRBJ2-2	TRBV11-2	ASSDRGRDGSGELF
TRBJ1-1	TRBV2	ASIPTGNTEAF
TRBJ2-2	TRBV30	AWIRPDRGRELF
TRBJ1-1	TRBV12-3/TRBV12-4	ASTDLAEAF
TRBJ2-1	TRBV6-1	ASSDHSGGVSGQF
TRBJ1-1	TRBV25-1	ASSEASTGADTEAF
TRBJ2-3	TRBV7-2	ASSLAPGRSTDTQY
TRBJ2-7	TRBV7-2	ASSSNTRAYEQY
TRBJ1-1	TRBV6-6	ASSPAWDRGSDTEAF
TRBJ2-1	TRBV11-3	ASSLSGGVDEQF
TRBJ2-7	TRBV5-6	ASSTDRFNEQY
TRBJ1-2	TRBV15	ATSRDQGGYT
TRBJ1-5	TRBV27	ASSLRGQPQH
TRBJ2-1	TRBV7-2	ASSLAVGGGYNEQF
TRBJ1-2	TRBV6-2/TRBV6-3	ASSYSGGDYGYT
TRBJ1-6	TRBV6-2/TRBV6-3	ASSYAVVENSPLH
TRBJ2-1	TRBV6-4	ASSQGARERQF
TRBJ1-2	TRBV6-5	ASSYSTGVGGYT
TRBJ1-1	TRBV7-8	ASSSGTGGRAF
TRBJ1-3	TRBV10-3	AISESQGSSGNTIY
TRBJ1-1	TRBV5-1	ASSLQDGGTEAF
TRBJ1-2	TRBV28	ASSSGLKTSGYT
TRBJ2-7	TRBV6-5	ASSLDRGLGEQY
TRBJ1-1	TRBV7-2	ASSSGHAMNTEAF
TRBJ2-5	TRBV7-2	ASSLTSGETQY
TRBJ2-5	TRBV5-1	ASSLDTGVETQY
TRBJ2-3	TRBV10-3	AISEAGTGSTDTQY
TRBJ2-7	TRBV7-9	ASSPPDKSYEQY
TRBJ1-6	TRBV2	ASIGLLSGSPLH
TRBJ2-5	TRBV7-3	ASSLMGNGFQETQY
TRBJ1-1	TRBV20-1	SASQRVGNTEAF
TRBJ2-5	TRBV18	ASSTGTGAQETQY
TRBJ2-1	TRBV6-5	ASRLAGGQNEQF
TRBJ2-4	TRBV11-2	ASSLEEGLWENIQY
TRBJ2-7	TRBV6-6	ASKDRGPEQY
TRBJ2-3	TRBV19	ASSIGGPGDTQY
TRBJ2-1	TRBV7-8	ASSNTRSSYNEQF
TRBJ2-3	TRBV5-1	ASNRAGVRTDTQY
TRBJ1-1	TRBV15	ATSRDRTRANTEAF
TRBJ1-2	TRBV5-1	ASTPGGSWGSNYGYT
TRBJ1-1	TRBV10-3	AITRTENTEAF